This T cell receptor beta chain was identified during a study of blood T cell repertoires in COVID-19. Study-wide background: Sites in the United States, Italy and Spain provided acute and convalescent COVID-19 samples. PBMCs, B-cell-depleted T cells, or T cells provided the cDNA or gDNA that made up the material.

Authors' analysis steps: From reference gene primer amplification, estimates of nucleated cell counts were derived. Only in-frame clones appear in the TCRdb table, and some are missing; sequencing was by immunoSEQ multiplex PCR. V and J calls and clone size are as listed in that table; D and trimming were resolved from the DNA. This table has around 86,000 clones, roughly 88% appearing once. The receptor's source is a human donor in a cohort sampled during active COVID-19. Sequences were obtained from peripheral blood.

The CDR3 DNA reads TGTGCCAGCAGCTTAGGGGGGACTTACAATGAGCAGTTCTTC. It yields the protein CASSLGGTYNEQFF. The J gene is TRBJ2-1, the V gene TRBV7-6; D may be TRBD2 (6 bases). Deletions cut 1 base from V and 4 bases from J, with 8 bases between. This CDR3 comprises 14 residues. CDR1 and CDR2 from the germline V gene are SGHVS and FNYEAQ.